A selection of T cell receptor beta chains follows, all from one sample in a study of T cell changes during pregnancy in multiple sclerosis. Using immunoSEQ multiplex PCR, the repertoire was profiled, and TCRdb retains in-frame clones only, with some absent. Here the sample spans 35,000 to 45,000 clones, around 90% being singletons. This specimen was CD4+ T cells from peripheral blood mononuclear cells, taken after pregnancy. These receptors came from a female donor with multiple sclerosis, enrolled in a pregnancy study. Both conserved end residues are part of each CDR3. Fields, in order: clone size, J gene, CDR3 length, V gene, CDR3 protein. Only some rows state a clone size, as once, few, many or a class for expanded clones.

-,TRBJ1-1,15,TRBV5-6,CASSSLVPGNTEAFF
-,TRBJ1-1,13,TRBV28,CASSVGIVPEAFF
-,TRBJ1-2,16,TRBV4-3,CASSQEGSRSLYGYTF
-,TRBJ1-1,12,TRBV18,CASSPQGVTAFF
-,TRBJ2-1,13,TRBV7-2,CASSPVDSLPQFF
once,TRBJ2-3,16,TRBV7-2,CASSQNTGGPWDTQYF
-,TRBJ2-5,15,TRBV10-2,CASSEPAGGPETQYF
few,TRBJ1-2,14,TRBV7-9,CASSLGGAGYGYTF
once,TRBJ1-1,14,TRBV7-8,CASSIQGIRAEAFF
-,TRBJ1-1,14,TRBV6-6,CASSFLQGRTEAFF
-,TRBJ1-4,14,TRBV2,CASSADSSDEKLFF
once,TRBJ2-1,13,TRBV10-3,CASVAPESNEQFF
once,TRBJ1-6,17,TRBV2,CASSEQGLGSYNSPLHF
-,TRBJ1-1,12,TRBV4-1,CASSHLGRGAFF
-,TRBJ2-5,14,TRBV5-1,CASSVQGADETQYF
-,TRBJ1-2,16,TRBV4-3,CASSYHPFESGYGYTF
-,TRBJ2-2,13,TRBV2,CASSADRAGELFF
-,TRBJ1-1,15,TRBV6-5,CASSYRIQGDTEAFF
-,TRBJ1-3,14,TRBV5-6,CASSFQDREKTIYF
-,TRBJ2-3,16,TRBV5-6,CASSFFTSTSTDTQYF
-,TRBJ2-5,15,TRBV5-8,CASSSGTGSGETQYF
-,TRBJ2-7,14,TRBV27,CARTHGGGIGEQYF
-,TRBJ1-2,14,TRBV10-3,CAISAQQANYGYTF
-,TRBJ2-3,14,TRBV9,CASSMGGSPDTQYF
-,TRBJ2-5,13,TRBV7-9,CASSYSGQETQYF
-,TRBJ1-1,15,TRBV19,CASRPLIQGRTEAFF
-,TRBJ1-2,16,TRBV18,CASSPSTGGASDGYTF
-,TRBJ1-1,13,TRBV19,CASSTRDSPEAFF
-,TRBJ2-5,16,TRBV5-1,CASSPGQGASSETQYF
-,TRBJ1-6,13,TRBV6-1,CASSEYRNSPLHF
-,TRBJ1-2,14,TRBV6-4,CASSPFDRVGGYTF
-,TRBJ2-1,16,TRBV7-3,CASSSAGGGAYNEQFF
-,TRBJ2-5,12,TRBV5-1,CASSRVRETQYF
-,TRBJ1-2,15,TRBV6-4,CASSASQTGFNGYTF
-,TRBJ2-1,13,TRBV11-2,CASSWTIGDEQFF
-,TRBJ1-1,13,TRBV19,CASSGRVDTEAFF
once,TRBJ2-7,15,TRBV27,CASSSGLAGVNEQYF
-,TRBJ1-6,14,TRBV7-2,CASSPFAGYSPLHF
-,TRBJ1-6,18,TRBV5-1,CASSPGTGFSSYNSPLHF
-,TRBJ1-1,15,TRBV4-1,CASSQDRGRRTEAFF
-,TRBJ2-1,17,TRBV11-2,CASSFLAGGPSYNEQFF
-,TRBJ1-1,13,TRBV5-6,CASSLWQGTKAFF
-,TRBJ2-1,18,TRBV5-6,CASRLFSGHTISYNEQFF
-,TRBJ2-1,15,TRBV2,CASSFDRGPYNEQFF
-,TRBJ2-3,12,TRBV10-3,CAISGSGGSQYF
-,TRBJ2-3,18,TRBV7-3,CASSYSKSGTRGTDTQYF